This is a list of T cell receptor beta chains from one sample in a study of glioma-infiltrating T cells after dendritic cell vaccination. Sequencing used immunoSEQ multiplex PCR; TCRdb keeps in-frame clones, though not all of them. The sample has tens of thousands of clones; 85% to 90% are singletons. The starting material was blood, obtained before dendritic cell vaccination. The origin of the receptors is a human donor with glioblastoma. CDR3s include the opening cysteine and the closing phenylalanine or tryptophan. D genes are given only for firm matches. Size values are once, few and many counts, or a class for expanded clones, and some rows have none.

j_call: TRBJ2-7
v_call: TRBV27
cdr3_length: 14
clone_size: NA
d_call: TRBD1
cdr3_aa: CASSFGTGGYEQYF
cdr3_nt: TGTGCCAGCAGTTTCGGGACAGGGGGCTACGAGCAGTACTTC

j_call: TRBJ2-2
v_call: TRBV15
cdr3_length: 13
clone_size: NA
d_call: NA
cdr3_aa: CATSRVRAGELFF
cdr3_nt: TGTGCCACCAGCAGAGTGAGGGCCGGGGAGCTGTTTTTT

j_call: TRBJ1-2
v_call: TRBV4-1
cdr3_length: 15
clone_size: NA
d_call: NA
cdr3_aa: CASSQDEGGGYGYTF
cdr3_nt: TGCGCCAGCAGCCAAGATGAGGGAGGGGGCTATGGCTACACCTTC

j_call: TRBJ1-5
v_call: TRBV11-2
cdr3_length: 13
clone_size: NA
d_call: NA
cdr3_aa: CASSLDFRQPQHF
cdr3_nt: TGTGCCAGCAGCTTAGATTTCCGTCAGCCCCAGCATTTT

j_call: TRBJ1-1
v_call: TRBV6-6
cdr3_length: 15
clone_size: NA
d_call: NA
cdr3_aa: CASKVGAPANTEAFF
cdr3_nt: TGTGCCAGCAAGGTGGGGGCTCCGGCGAACACTGAAGCTTTCTTT

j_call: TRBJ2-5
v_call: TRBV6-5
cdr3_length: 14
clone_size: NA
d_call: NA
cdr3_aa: CASSSYRAEETQYF
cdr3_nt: TGTGCCAGCAGTTCATACAGGGCTGAGGAGACCCAGTACTTC

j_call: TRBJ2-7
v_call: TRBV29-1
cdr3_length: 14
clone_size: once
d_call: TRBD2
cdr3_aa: CSVDFSGGSYEQYF
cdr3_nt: TGCAGCGTTGACTTTAGCGGGGGCTCCTACGAGCAGTACTTC

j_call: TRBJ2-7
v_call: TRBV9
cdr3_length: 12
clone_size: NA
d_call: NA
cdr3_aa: CASSLGTSEQYF
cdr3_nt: TGTGCCAGCAGCTTAGGGACTTCCGAGCAGTACTTC

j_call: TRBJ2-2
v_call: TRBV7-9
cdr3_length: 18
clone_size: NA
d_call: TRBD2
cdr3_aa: CASSLGTSGIRGTGELFF
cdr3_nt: TGTGCCAGCAGCTTAGGGACTAGCGGGATTCGAGGCACCGGGGAGTTGTTTTTT

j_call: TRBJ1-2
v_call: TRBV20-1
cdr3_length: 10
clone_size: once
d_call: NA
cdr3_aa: CSAKEQGSTF
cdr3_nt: TGCAGTGCTAAAGAACAGGGTTCGACCTTC

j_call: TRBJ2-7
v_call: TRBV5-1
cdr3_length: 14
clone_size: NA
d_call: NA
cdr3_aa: CASSLQGNSYEQYF
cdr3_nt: TGCGCCAGCAGCCTCCAGGGGAATAGCTACGAGCAGTACTTC